This T cell receptor beta chain comes out of a study of beta chain features in type 1 diabetes. Study results and limitations: With patients and controls alike, PCR might favor shorter templates to an equal degree. Insertions were fewer and deletions more numerous at VDJ junctions in type 1 diabetes patients.

With regard to this clone: Antigen unknown.

The CDR3 contains 13 residues. Germline CDR1 SGHRS, CDR2 YFSETQ. V lost 4 bases, J lost 1 base, and 8 bases lay in between. It was via CD45RO/CCR7/CD25/CD127/CD95/CD27 that CD4+ naive, central memory, regulatory and stem cell-like memory cells were sorted. As every portion of the isolated RNA was reverse transcribed, the sequencing read expressed TCRB transcripts. Generated by immunoSEQ multiplex PCR, the TCRdb table keeps only in-frame clones and is missing some. Of around 400,000 clones in the sample, 10% to 15% are singletons; the top ten hold more than 0.015%. The sample consisted of naive CD4+ T cells from blood. This TCR was recovered from a man aged 18 to 30 in good health. This rearrangement joins TRBV5-1 to TRBJ1-2; no definite D call. CDR3 DNA: TGCGCCAGCAGCCCGCTGAGTAACTATGGCTACACCTTC. This encodes CASSPLSNYGYTF. Full variable domain (outside the CDR3, taken from reference TRBV5-1 and TRBJ1-2): KAGVTQTPRYLIKTRGQQVTLSCSPISGHRSVSWYQQTPGQGLQFLFEYFSETQRNKGNFPGRFSGRQFSNSRSEMNVSTLELGDSALYLCASSPLSNYGYTFGSGTRLTVV.